This T cell receptor beta chain was observed in a study of vaccination and CD4 T cells after COVID-19. Cultured CD4+ T cell DNA underwent sequencing with the Oncomine TCR Beta short-read assay. One entry per CDR3 protein, called by TCRdb with MiXCR from the PCR reads. The top ten clones hold around 14% of a sample with some 14,000 distinct CDR3 sequences, approximately 58% of them seen once. Concerning this clonotype itself: The antigen is unknown.

Treatment specified: approximately 9-day PBMC culture with coronavirus spike peptide pools or control peptides (ViraFEST assay). The sequencing sample was made of CD4+ T cells from blood, cultured in vitro. The receptor was derived from a human donor who had recovered from COVID-19.

The CDR3 protein is CASSAGQRNTEAFF. CDR3 sequence (DNA): TGTGCCAGTAGTGCGGGACAAAGGAACACTGAAGCTTTCTTT. V gene TRBV19 combines with J gene TRBJ1-1; D is perhaps TRBD1 (6 bases). The CDR3 contains 14 residues. V was shortened by 5 bases and J by 1 base, with 11 bases between the two germline ends. CDR1 LNHDA and CDR2 SQIVND come from the germline V gene (reference sequence).